The 20 T cell receptor beta chains below come from one sample, sequenced in a study of neurological immune-mediated disorders. A single record per CDR3 protein comes from TCRdb applying MiXCR to the 5' RACE reads. The sample records around 20,000 distinct CDR3 sequences, about 6% being singletons. Specimen: CD8+ T cells from blood. The receptors were sampled from a man younger than 35 in good health.

This clonotype was seen ten or more times. J is TRBJ2-1 and V is TRBV12-3 or TRBV12-4; 10 positions match TRBD2. V lost 6 bases, J lost 2 bases, and 4 bases stayed unmatched. This CDR3 is 15 amino acids long. CDR3 residues: CASSPSGGAYNEQFF. CDR3 in DNA: TGTGCCAGCAGCCCTAGCGGGGGCGCCTACAATGAGCAGTTCTTC.

This clonotype was counted many times. The genes are TRBV20-1 and TRBJ1-5; 8 bases are shared with TRBD1. CDR1 is DFQATT, CDR2 SNEGSKA, per germline (reference sequence). The V and J ends lost 3 bases and 5 bases, in that order; junction bases with no gene match: 6. The CDR3 extends over 14 amino acids. This CDR3 is CSARGGQEYQPQHF. DNA of the CDR3: TGCAGTGCTAGGGGGGGACAGGAGTATCAGCCCCAGCATTTT.

This clonotype was found many times. The chain links TRBV7-6 to TRBJ2-1, with D maybe TRBD2 (5 bases). The length of the CDR3 is 15 residues. Germline V gives CDR1 SGHVS, CDR2 FNYEAQ. With 6 bases removed from V and 3 bases from J, the gap between germline ends came to 15 bases. As DNA, the CDR3 is TGTGCCAGCAGGGTGGAGGCAGGCCTCTACAATGAGCAGTTCTTC. Protein sequence: CASRVEAGLYNEQFF.

This clonotype was counted at least ten times. This chain links TRBV20-1 with TRBJ2-7; D perhaps matches TRBD2 (6 bases). This CDR3 spans 13 amino acids. CDR1 is DFQATT, CDR2 SNEGSKA, per germline (reference sequence). Trimming pared 6 bases from V and 0 bases from J, leaving 12 bases between. The CDR3 reads CSAFASASYEQYF. DNA of the CDR3: TGCAGTGCGTTCGCTAGCGCCTCCTACGAGCAGTACTTC.

This clonotype was seen ten or more times. The chain recombines TRBV20-1 with TRBJ2-7; no firm D call. The CDR3 length is 12 residues. Germline CDR1 reads DFQATT; CDR2 reads SNEGSKA (reference sequence). The V end lost 0 bases, the J end lost 3 bases, and 6 bases lay between the germline ends. DNA for the CDR3: TGCAGTGCTAGAGATGGTAGCTACGAGCAGTACTTC. Amino acids: CSARDGSYEQYF.

Many counts were recorded for this clonotype. One end of the junction is discordant with germline, which a read error may explain. This rearrangement joins TRBV7-7 to TRBJ1-1; D remains unclear. CDR1 and CDR2 from the germline V gene are SSHAT and FNYEAQ (reference sequence). The CDR3 has 13 residues. The CDR3 spells CASSYAVNTEAFF. The DNA of the CDR3 is TGTGCTAGCAGCTACGCAGTGAACACTGAAGCTTTCTTT.

This clonotype was counted many times. The genes are TRBV5-1 and TRBJ2-7, with D tentatively TRBD1 (6 bases). CDR3 length equals 13 residues. V was pared by 5 bases and J by 3 bases, with 12 bases between. The germline gives CDR1 SGHRS, CDR2 YFSETQ. The CDR3 DNA reads as TGCGCCAGCAGTTCCGGACAGAACTACGAGCAGTACTTC. Protein product: CASSSGQNYEQYF.

This clonotype has at least ten counts. This chain connects TRBV19 to TRBJ1-3; TRBD1 aligns across 8 bases. The CDR3 contains 17 residues. Per germline, CDR1 LNHDA and CDR2 SQIVND (reference sequence). The trim removed 2 bases at V and 4 bases at J, leaving 10 bases unmatched. CDR3 loop: CASSITTGESYGNTIYF. CDR3 in DNA: TGTGCCAGTAGTATAACGACAGGGGAGTCGTACGGAAACACCATATATTTT.

In this sample, this clonotype turned up many times. The V call is TRBV9, the J call TRBJ1-2; no definite D call. Trimming removed 3 bases at V and 8 bases at J, with 8 bases between. This CDR3 comprises 11 residues. The germline V gene encodes CDR1 SGDLS and CDR2 YYNGEE. CDR3 sequence: CASSGLEGYTF. CDR3 bases: TGTGCCAGCAGCGGACTGGAGGGCTACACCTTC.

This clonotype occurred many times. The rearrangement links TRBV7-9 to TRBJ2-3, with 7 bases fitting TRBD2. Germline V gives CDR1 SEHNR, CDR2 FQNEAQ (reference sequence). CDR3 size: 15 residues. V lost 3 bases and J lost 3; bases outside the gene matches: 6. CDR3 nucleotide sequence: TGTGCCAGCAGCTTCGGCCTAGCGGAAACAGATACGCAGTATTTT. This translates into CASSFGLAETDTQYF.

The sample holds many counts of this clonotype. The chain joins TRBV7-8 to TRBJ1-1, with 9 bases fitting TRBD1. The CDR3 consists of 15 residues. Germline trimming cut 1 base from V and 5 bases from J; bases unmatched to any gene: 5. Germline V lookup: CDR1 SGHVS, CDR2 FQNEAQ. The CDR3 here is CASSLGQGVWTEAFF. The CDR3 region has the DNA TGTGCCAGCAGCTTAGGACAGGGGGTATGGACTGAAGCTTTCTTT.

This clonotype appeared many times. The chain is built from TRBV6-6 and TRBJ2-5, with D tentatively TRBD2 (5 bases). The CDR3 spans 14 residues. Trimming pared 0 bases from V and 5 bases from J, leaving 10 bases between. CDR1 MNHNY and CDR2 SVGAGI come from the germline V gene (reference sequence). The CDR3 nucleotides read TGTGCCAGCAGTTACTCGAGAGGGCCGGAGACCCAGTACTTC. Its protein is CASSYSRGPETQYF.

This clonotype was seen ten or more times. The genes are TRBV4-2 and TRBJ2-3; TRBD2 agrees at 10 bases. Germline CDR1 is LGHNA and CDR2 is YNFKEQ. The CDR3 has 17 amino acids. V lost 4 bases, J lost 1 base, and 8 bases stayed unmatched. The CDR3 here is CASSPTIGTSGTDTQYF. In DNA, the CDR3 is TGTGCCAGCAGCCCTACTATCGGGACTAGCGGCACAGATACGCAGTATTTT.

This clonotype showed up many times. J is TRBJ2-5 and V is TRBV7-2; D may be TRBD1 (5 bases). The CDR3 is 15 amino acids. V lost 2 bases and J 2 bases, leaving 12 bases between the germline ends. CDR1 and CDR2 (germline): SGHTA, FQGNSA. Written as DNA, the CDR3 is TGTGCCAGCAGCTTAAGTCTGACAGTGCAAGAGACCCAGTACTTC. Amino acid sequence: CASSLSLTVQETQYF.

Many counts were recorded for this clonotype. The V gene is TRBV2, the J gene TRBJ2-1; 7 nucleotides agree with TRBD2. CDR1 is SNHLY and CDR2 is FYNNEI in the germline V gene. The CDR3 covers 15 residues. With 6 bases clipped from V and 0 bases from J, the junction kept 5 bases outside the gene matches. The CDR3 sequence is CASRRGGSSYNEQFF. The DNA of the CDR3 is TGTGCCAGCAGGCGCGGGGGAAGCTCCTACAATGAGCAGTTCTTC.

This clonotype was seen ten or more times. The V call is TRBV21-1, the J call TRBJ1-2. TRBV21-1 is reported as a pseudogene. There are 14 residues in the CDR3. The CDR3 nucleotides read TGTGCCAGCAACCTAAAAAGTTGGGGCTATGGCTACACCTTC. This sequence encodes CASNLKSWGYGYTF.

This clonotype was seen many times. CDR3 in amino acids: CASSQSGTGQFF. CDR3 bases: TGCGCCAGCAGCCAGTCCGGGACAGGGCAGTTCTTC. J is TRBJ2-1 and V is TRBV4-1; 8 bases are a match to TRBD1. Trimming cost V 3 bases and J 12 bases; bases outside gene matches: 4. The germline CDR1 and CDR2 sequences are MGHRA and YSYEKL. The CDR3 consists of 12 residues.

The chain combines TRBV10-3 with TRBJ1-1, with 11 bases lining up with TRBD1. Per germline, CDR1 ENHRY and CDR2 SYGVKD. The CDR3 is made up of 15 amino acids. The ends lost 5 bases at V and 4 bases at J; junction bases unmatched: 6. CDR3 DNA sequence: TGTGCCATCAGTCCGGACAGGGGGCGAGGCACTGAAGCTTTCTTT. Translating gives CAISPDRGRGTEAFF.

This clonotype came up many times. The chain is built from TRBV4-2 and TRBJ2-2; TRBD1 is a possible D gene (7 bases). With 6 bases removed from V and 8 bases from J, the gap between germline ends came to 22 bases. This CDR3 spans 16 amino acids. The germline gives CDR1 LGHNA, CDR2 YNFKEQ. The CDR3: CASSLARTGEAGELFF. CDR3 sequence (DNA): TGTGCCAGCAGTCTCGCCCGCACAGGGGAGGCTGGGGAGCTGTTTTTT.

Turning to this clonotype: This may arise from a read error, as a much more abundant clone is one base away. The gene calls are TRBV21-1 and TRBJ2-7. TRBV21-1 is marked as a pseudogene. CDR3 length: 15 amino acids. Here the CDR3 DNA reads TGTGCCAGCAGCAAAAAACGGACGGCGAACTACGAGCAGTACTTC. It translates to CASSKKRTANYEQYF.